The source of this T cell receptor beta chain is a study of circulating CD8 cells and anti-PD-1 response in melanoma. As for the study in general: Complete or partial response defined responders; stable or progressive disease, non-responders.

From live CD3+CD8+TCRalphabeta+ cells, four PD-1 and/or TIGIT subsets were sorted. TCR libraries were prepared from approximately 15 ng of total RNA with the QIAseq Immune Repertoire TCR panel. Each CDR3 protein is one row after TCRdb ran MiXCR on the reads. The data contain 600 to 700 distinct CDR3 sequences, under 14% of them singletons. V lost 3 bases and J lost 3; bases outside the gene matches: 7. Germline V CDR1 and CDR2: SGHNT, YENEEA. The length of the CDR3 is 15 residues. The rearrangement links TRBV11-3 to TRBJ2-7; 8 bases align to TRBD1. This TCR came from a human donor with melanoma. The sequencing used CD8+ T cells from PBMCs, collected at baseline or after one month of anti-PD-1 therapy (not recorded which). CDR3 loop: CASSFGDRTDYEQYF. CDR3 coding DNA: TGTGCCAGCAGCTTTGGGGACAGGACAGACTACGAGCAGTACTTC.